This T cell receptor beta chain was retrieved from a study of vaccination effects on CD4 cells after COVID-19. The study's findings and limits: Clones of infection and vaccine origin contracted markedly late after vaccination.

Sequencing was preceded by expansion of antigen-specific CD4+ T cells with viral peptide pools in the ViraFEST assay. The culture ran for nine to ten days, and then CD4+ T cells were isolated. This individual contracted SARS-CoV-2 between March and December 2020, as verified by PCR. The CDR3 runs 14 residues. Unmatched junction bases numbered 15, after V lost 7 bases and J lost 9 bases. CDR1 is SQVTM and CDR2 is ANQGSEA in the germline V gene. As to this clone: Its antigen is undetermined.

Clones were read by immunoSEQ multiplex PCR, and TCRdb kept only the in-frame ones, dropping some. The sample holds 60,000 to 75,000 clones, about 69% seen once. The origin of this receptor is a human donor who had a prior SARS-CoV-2 infection. The rearrangement joins TRBV29-1 to TRBJ2-5; 9 positions match TRBD1. Sequencing used CD4+ T cells from PBMCs cultured with HIV peptides, obtained before COVID-19 vaccination. Documented subset: HIV-1 Nef peptide pool negative control/reference culture. CDR3 bases: TGCAGCGCAGGGGACAGGGCCCCTGGAATGCCCCAGTACTTC. This translates into CSAGDRAPGMPQYF.